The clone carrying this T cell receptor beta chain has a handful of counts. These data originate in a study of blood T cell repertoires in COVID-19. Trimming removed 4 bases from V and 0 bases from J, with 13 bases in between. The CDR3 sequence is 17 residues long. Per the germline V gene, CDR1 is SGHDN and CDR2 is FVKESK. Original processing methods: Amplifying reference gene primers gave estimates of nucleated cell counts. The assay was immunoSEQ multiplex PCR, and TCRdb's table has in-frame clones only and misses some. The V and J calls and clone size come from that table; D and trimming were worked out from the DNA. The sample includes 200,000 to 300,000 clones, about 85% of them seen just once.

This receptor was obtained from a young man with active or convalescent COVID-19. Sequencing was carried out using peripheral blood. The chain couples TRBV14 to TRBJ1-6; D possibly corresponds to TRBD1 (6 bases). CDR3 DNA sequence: TGTGCCAGCAGCCCCTGGACAGCCAGCTCCTATAATTCACCCCTCCACTTT. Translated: CASSPWTASSYNSPLHF.